This TCR beta chain comes out of a study of metastatic and nonmetastatic thyroid tumors. As for the study in general: Repertoire comparison spanned blood and tumor or nodule tissue of malignant and benign thyroid patients. Study observations and caveats: As reported, TCR beta diversity in blood and tumor was significantly higher in malignant thyroid tumors than in benign nodules.

In this sample, this clone turned up many times. Its antigen is not known. No patient received treatment before thyroid surgery. TCRdb re-analyzed the PCR reads through MiXCR. The sample contains 30,000 to 35,000 clones, 20% to 25% of which appear only once. This receptor was obtained from a male donor with papillary thyroid cancer or a benign thyroid nodule (not recorded which). Some clones in this sample may be carry-over from other donors' samples. The sequenced sample consisted of tumor tissue.

CDR3 DNA sequence: TGTGCCAGCAGTACCCTAGCGGGAGCGAGCACAGATACGCAGTATTTT. As protein: CASSTLAGASTDTQYF. The chain uses TRBV28 and TRBJ2-3; 10 bases are shared with TRBD2. V was pared by 5 bases and J by 0 bases, with 5 bases of the junction left unmatched. Germline loops: CDR1 MDHEN, CDR2 SYDVKM. This CDR3 has 16 amino acids.